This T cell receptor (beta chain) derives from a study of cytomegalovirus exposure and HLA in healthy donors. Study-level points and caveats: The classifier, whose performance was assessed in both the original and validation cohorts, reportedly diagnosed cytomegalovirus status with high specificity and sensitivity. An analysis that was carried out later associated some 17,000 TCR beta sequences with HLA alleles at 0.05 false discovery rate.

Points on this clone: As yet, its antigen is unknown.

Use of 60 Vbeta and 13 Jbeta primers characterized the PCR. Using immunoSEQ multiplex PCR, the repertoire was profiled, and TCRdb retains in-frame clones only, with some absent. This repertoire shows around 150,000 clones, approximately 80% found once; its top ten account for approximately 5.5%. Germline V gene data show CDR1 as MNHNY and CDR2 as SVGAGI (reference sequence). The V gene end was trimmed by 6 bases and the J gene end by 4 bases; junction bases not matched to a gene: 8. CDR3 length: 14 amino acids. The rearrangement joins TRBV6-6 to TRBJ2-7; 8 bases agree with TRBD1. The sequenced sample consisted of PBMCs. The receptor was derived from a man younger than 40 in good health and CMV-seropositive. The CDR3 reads CASSRGTGAYEQYF. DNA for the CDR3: TGTGCCAGCAGCCGTGGGACAGGCGCTTACGAGCAGTACTTC.